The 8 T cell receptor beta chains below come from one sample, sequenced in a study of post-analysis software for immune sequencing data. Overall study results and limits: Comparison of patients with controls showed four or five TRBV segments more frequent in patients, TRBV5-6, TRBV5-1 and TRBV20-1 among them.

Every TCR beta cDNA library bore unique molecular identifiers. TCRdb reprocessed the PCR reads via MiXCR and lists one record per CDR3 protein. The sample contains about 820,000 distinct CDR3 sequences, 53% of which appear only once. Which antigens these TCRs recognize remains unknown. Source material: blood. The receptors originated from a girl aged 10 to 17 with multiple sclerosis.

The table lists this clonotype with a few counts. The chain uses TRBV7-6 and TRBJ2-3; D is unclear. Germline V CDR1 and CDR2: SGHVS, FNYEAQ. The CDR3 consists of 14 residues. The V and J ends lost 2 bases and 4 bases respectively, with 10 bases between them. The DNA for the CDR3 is TGTGCCAGCAGCTTATTTGACCCCCCAGATACGCAGTATTTT. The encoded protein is CASSLFDPPDTQYF.

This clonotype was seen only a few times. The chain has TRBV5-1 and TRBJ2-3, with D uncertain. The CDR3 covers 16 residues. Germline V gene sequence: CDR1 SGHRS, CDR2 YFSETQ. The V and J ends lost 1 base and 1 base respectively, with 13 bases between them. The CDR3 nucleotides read TGCGCCAGCAGCTTGAGCGCGACATCGGGCACAGATACGCAGTATTTT. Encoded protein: CASSLSATSGTDTQYF. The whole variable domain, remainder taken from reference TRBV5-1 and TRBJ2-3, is KAGVTQTPRYLIKTRGQQVTLSCSPISGHRSVSWYQQTPGQGLQFLFEYFSETQRNKGNFPGRFSGRQFSNSRSEMNVSTLELGDSALYLCASSLSATSGTDTQYFGPGTRLTVL.

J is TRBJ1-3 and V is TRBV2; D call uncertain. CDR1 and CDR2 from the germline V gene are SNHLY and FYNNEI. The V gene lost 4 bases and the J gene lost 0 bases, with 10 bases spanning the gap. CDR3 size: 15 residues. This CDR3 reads CASSASSLSGNTIYF. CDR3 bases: TGTGCCAGCAGTGCTTCCAGTCTCTCTGGAAACACCATATATTTT.

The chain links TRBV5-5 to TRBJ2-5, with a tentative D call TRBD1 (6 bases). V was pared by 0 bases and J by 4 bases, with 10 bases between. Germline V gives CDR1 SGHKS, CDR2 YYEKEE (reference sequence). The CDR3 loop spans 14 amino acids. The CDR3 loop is CASSLDRALETQYF. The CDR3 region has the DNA TGTGCCAGCAGCTTGGACAGGGCATTAGAGACCCAGTACTTC.

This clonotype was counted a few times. The CDR3 bases are TGCAGCGTTTGTCCCGGGACAGGGGAGGATACGCAGTATTTT. Amino acids: CSVCPGTGEDTQYF. V usage is TRBV29-1 and J usage is TRBJ2-3; TRBD1 matches 10 bases. The CDR3 spans 14 residues. CDR1 SQVTM and CDR2 ANQGSEA come from the germline V gene. V lost 5 bases and J lost 6; bases outside the gene matches: 8.

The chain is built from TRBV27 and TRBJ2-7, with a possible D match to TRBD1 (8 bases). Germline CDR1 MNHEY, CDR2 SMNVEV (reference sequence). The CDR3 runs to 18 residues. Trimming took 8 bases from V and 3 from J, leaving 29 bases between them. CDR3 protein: CASEDRGSKWGGSYEQYF. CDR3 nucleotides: TGTGCCAGCGAAGACAGGGGCTCGAAGTGGGGCGGGAGCTACGAGCAGTACTTC.

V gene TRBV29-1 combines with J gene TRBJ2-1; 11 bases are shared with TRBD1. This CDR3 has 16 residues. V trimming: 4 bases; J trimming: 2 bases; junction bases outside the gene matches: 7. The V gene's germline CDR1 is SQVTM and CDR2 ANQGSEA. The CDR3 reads CSVAGGQGVPYNEQFF. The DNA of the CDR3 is TGCAGCGTTGCCGGGGGACAGGGGGTTCCCTACAATGAGCAGTTCTTC.

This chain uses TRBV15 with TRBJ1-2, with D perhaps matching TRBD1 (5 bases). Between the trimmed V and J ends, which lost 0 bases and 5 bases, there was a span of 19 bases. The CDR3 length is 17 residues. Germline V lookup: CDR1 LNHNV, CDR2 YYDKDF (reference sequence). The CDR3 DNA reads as TGTGCCACCAGCAGAGAAGTGGCAGGGAGCCTAGGATATGGCTACACCTTC. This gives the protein CATSREVAGSLGYGYTF.